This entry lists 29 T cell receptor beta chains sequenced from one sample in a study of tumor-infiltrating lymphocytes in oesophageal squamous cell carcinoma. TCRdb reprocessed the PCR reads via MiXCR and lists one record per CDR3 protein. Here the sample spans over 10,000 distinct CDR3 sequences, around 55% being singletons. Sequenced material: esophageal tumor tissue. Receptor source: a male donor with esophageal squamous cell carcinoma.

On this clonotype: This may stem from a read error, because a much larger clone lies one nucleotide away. CDR3: CASSLSREQFF. CDR3 bases: TGTGCCAGCAGCTTAAGCAGGGAGCAGTTCTTC. The chain carries TRBV7-2 and TRBJ2-4; no clear D. The DNA end is a closer match to TRBJ2-1, so the J assignment may be wrong. Germline loops: CDR1 SGHTA, CDR2 FQGNSA. CDR3 length: 11 amino acids.

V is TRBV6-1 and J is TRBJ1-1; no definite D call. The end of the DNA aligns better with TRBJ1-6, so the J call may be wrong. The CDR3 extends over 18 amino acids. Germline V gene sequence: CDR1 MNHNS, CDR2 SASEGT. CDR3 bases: TGTGCCAGCAGTGAAGGGTCTGGCGGGAACAGAGACAATTCACCCCTCCACTTT. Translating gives CASSEGSGGNRDNSPLHF.

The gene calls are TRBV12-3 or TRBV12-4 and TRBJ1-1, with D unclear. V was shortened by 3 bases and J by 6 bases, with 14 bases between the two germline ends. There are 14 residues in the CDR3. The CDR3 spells CASSFLSTLSEAFF. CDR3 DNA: TGTGCCAGCAGTTTCTTGTCTACGCTCTCTGAAGCTTTCTTT.

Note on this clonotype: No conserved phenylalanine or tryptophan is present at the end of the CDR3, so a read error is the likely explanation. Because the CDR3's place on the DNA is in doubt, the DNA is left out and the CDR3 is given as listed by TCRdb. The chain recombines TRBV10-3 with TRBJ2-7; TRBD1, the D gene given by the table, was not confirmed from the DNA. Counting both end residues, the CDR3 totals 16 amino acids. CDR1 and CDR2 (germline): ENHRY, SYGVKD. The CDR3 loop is CAIKGTGPNYGYTFGS.

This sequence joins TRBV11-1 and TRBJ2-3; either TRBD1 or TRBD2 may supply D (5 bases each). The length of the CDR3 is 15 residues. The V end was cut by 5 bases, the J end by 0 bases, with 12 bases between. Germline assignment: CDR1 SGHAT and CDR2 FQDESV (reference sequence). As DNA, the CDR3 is TGTGCCAGCAGCCCAAGAGGGGTTAGCACAGATACGCAGTATTTT. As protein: CASSPRGVSTDTQYF.

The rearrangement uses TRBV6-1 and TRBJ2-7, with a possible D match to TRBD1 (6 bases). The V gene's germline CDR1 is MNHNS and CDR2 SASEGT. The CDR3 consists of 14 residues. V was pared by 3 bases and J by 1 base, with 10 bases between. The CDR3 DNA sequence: TGTGCCAGCAGTGAGCCGGGGACATCCTACGAGCAGTACTTC. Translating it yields CASSEPGTSYEQYF.

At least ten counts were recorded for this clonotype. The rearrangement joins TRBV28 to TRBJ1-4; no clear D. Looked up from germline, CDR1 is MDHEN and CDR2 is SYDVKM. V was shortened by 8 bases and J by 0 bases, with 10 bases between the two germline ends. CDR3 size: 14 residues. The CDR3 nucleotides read TGTGCCAGCTCGATGCCGACAACTAATGAAAAACTGTTTTTT. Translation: CASSMPTTNEKLFF.

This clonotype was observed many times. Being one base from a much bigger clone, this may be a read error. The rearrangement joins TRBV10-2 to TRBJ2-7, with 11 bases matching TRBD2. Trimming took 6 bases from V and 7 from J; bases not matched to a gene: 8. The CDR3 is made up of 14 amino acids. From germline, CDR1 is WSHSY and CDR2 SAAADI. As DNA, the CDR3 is TGCGCCAGCAGGGTAGCGGGAGGGGAGGATGAGCAGTACTTC. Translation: CASRVAGGEDEQYF.

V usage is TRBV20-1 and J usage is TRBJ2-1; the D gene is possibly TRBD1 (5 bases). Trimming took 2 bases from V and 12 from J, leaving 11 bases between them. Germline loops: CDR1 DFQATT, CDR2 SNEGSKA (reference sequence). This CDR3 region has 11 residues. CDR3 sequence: CSARQSQGQFF. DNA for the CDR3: TGCAGTGCTAGACAGTCCCAGGGGCAGTTCTTC.

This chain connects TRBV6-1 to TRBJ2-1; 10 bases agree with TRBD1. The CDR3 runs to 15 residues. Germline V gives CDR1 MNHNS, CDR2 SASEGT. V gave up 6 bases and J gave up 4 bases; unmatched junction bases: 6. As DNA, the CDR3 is TGTGCCAGCAGCTCCGGGACAGGGGAATACAATGAGCAGTTCTTC. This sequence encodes CASSSGTGEYNEQFF.

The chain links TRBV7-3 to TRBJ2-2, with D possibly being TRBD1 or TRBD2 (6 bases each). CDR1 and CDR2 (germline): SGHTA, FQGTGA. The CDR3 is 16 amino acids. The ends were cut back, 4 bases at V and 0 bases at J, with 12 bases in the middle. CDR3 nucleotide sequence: TGTGCCAGCAGCTCGTCCGGGGGCCCGAACACCGGGGAGCTGTTTTTT. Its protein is CASSSSGGPNTGELFF.

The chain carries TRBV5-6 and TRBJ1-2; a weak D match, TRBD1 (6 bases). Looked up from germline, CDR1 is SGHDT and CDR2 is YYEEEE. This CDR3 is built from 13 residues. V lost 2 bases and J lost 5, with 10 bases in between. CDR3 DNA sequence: TGTGCCAGCAGCTTCGGGGGCCGATATGGCTACACCTTC. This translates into CASSFGGRYGYTF. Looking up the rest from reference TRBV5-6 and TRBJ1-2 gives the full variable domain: DAGVTQSPTHLIKTRGQQVTLRCSPKSGHDTVSWYQQALGQGPQFIFQYYEEEERQRGNFPDRFSGHQFPNYSSELNVNALLLGDSALYLCASSFGGRYGYTFGSGTRLTVV.

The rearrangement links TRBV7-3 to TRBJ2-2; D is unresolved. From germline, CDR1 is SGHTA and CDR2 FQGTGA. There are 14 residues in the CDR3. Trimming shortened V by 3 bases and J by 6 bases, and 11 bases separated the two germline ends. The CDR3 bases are TGTGCCAGCAGCTTTAAAGGAATCCCCGGGGAGCTGTTTTTT. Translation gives CASSFKGIPGELFF.

The CDR3 sequence is CASSPTGGVYGYTF. CDR3 nucleotide sequence: TGTGCCAGCAGCCCTACAGGGGGCGTCTATGGCTACACCTTC. The chain uses TRBV7-9 and TRBJ1-2; 9 nucleotides line up with TRBD1. V lost 5 bases, J lost 4 bases, and 5 bases stayed unmatched. This CDR3 is built from 14 residues. Germline V gives CDR1 SEHNR, CDR2 FQNEAQ (reference sequence).

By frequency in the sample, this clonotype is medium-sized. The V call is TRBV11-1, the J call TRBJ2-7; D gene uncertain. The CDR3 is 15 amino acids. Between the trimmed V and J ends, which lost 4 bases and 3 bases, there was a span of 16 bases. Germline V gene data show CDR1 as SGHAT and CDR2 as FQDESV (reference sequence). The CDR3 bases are TGTGCCAGCAGCTCCTTCCGGGTAGGGCTCTACGAGCAGTACTTC. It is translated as CASSSFRVGLYEQYF. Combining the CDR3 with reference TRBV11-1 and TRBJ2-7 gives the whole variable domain EAEVAQSPRYKITEKSQAVAFWCDPISGHATLYWYRQILGQGPELLVQFQDESVVDDSQLPKDRFSAERLKGVDSTLKIQPAELGDSAMYLCASSSFRVGLYEQYFGPGTRLTVT.

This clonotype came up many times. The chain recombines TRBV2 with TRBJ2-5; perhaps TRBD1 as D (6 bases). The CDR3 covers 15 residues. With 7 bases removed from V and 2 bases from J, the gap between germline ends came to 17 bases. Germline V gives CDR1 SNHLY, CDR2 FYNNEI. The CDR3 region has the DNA TGTGCCAGCATCCGCAGGGGTCTCGCACAAGAGACCCAGTACTTC. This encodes CASIRRGLAQETQYF.

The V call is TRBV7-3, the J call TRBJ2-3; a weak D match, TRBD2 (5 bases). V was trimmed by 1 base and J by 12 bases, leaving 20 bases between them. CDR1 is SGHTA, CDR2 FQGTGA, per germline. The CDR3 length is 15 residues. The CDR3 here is CASSLNEGVSETQYF. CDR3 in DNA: TGTGCCAGCAGCTTAAATGAGGGAGTGAGTGAGACCCAGTATTTT.

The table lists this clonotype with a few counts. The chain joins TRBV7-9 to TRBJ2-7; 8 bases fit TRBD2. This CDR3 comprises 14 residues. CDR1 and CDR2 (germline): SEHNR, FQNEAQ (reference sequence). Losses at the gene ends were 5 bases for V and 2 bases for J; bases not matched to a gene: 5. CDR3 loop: CASSRGGLTYEQYF. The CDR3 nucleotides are TGTGCCAGCAGCCGGGGGGGTCTTACCTACGAGCAGTACTTC.

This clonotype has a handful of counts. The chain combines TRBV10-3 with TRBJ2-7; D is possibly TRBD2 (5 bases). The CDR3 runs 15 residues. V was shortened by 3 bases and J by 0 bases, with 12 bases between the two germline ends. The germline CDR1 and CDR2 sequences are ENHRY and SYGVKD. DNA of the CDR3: TGTGCCATCAGTGACACGGGAACCAGCTCCTACGAGCAGTACTTC. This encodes CAISDTGTSSYEQYF.

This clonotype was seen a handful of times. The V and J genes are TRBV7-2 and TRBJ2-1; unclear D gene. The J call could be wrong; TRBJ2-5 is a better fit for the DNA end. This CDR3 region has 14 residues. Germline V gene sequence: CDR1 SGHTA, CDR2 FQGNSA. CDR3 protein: CASSLMGRAETQYF. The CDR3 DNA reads TGTGCCAGCAGCTTAATGGGAAGGGCTGAGACCCAGTACTTC.

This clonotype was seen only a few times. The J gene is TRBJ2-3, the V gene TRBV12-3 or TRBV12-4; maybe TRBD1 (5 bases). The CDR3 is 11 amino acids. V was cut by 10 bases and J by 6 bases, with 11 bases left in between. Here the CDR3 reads CATEQADTQYF. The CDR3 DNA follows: TGTGCCACCGAACAGGCGGATACGCAGTATTTT.

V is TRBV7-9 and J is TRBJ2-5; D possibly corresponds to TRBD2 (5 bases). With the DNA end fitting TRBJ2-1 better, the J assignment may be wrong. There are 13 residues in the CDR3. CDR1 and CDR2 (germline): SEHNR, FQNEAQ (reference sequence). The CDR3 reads CASLSSIYNEQFF. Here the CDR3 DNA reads TGTGCCAGCCTCTCTAGCATCTACAATGAGCAGTTCTTC.

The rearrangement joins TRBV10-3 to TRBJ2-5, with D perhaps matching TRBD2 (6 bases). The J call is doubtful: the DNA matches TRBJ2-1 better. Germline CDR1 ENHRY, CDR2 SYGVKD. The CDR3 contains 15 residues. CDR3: CATQSGLATYNEQFF. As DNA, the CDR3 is TGTGCCACCCAGTCCGGGCTAGCGACTTACAATGAGCAGTTCTTC.

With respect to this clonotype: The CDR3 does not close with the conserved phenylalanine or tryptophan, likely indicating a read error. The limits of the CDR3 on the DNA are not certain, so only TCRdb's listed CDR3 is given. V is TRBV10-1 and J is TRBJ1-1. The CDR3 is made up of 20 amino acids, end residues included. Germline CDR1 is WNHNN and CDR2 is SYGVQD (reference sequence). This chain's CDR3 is CASILAAGGPTAKRPSTSAP.

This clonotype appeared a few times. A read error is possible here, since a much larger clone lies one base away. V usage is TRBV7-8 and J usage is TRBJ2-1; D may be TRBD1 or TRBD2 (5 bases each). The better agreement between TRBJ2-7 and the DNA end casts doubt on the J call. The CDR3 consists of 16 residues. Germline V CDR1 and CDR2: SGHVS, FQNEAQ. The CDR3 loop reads CASSRDGQSSYNEQYF. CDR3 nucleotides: TGTGCCAGCAGCCGGGACGGTCAGAGCTCCTACAATGAGCAGTACTTC.

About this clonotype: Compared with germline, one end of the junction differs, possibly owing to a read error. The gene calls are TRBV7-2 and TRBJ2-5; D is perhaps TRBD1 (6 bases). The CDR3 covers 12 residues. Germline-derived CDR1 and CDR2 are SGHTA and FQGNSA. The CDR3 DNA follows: TGTGCCAGCAGTTCGGCAGGGGCCCGCGTGGACTTC. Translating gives CASSSAGARVDF.

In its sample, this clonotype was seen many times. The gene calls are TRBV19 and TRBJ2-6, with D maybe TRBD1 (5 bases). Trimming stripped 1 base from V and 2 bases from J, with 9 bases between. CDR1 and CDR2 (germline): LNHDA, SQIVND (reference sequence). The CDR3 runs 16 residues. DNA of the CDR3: TGTGCCAGTAGTATAGGCGCAGGGACTGGGGCCAACGTCCTGACTTTC. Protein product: CASSIGAGTGANVLTF.

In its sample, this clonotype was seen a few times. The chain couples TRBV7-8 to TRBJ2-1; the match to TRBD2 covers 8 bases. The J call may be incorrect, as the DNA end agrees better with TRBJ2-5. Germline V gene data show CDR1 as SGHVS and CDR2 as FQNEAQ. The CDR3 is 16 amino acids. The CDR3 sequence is CASSWRVAGGGETQYF. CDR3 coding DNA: TGTGCCAGCAGCTGGCGAGTGGCGGGAGGCGGTGAGACCCAGTACTTC.

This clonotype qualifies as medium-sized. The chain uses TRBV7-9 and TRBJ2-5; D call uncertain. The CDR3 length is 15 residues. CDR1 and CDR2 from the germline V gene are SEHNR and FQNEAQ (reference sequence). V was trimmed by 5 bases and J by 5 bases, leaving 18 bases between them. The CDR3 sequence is CASSPGSFVWETQYF. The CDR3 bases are TGTGCCAGCAGCCCAGGTAGTTTCGTGTGGGAGACCCAGTACTTC.